This T cell receptor beta chain is from a study of vaccination and CD4 T cells after COVID-19. In the study overall: Nine or ten convalescent cases were mild and one was severe, and all had been SARS-CoV-2 positive by nasal swab PCR. A CEFX pool, an HIV-1 Nef pool, or else no peptide went into the control cultures.

Time point reported: late sampling 161 to 241 days after vaccination in a few convalescent patients. Treatment denoted: roughly 11-day PBMC culture with coronavirus spike peptide pools or control peptides (ViraFEST assay). Germline trimming cut 6 bases from V and 0 bases from J; bases unmatched to any gene: 4. Germline lookup yields CDR1 MNHNS and CDR2 SASEGT. This CDR3 comprises 14 residues. As for this clonotype: Its specificity is not known.

Cultured CD4+ T-cell DNA underwent Oncomine TCR Beta short-read sequencing. TCRdb passed the PCR reads through MiXCR, listing each CDR3 protein once. The table shows about 18,000 distinct CDR3 sequences, with under 55% occurring only once. The chain is built from TRBV6-1 and TRBJ2-7; 8 nucleotides agree with TRBD1. The material sequenced was CD4+ T cells from blood, cultured in vitro, taken about 7 months after SARS-CoV-2 vaccination. The receptor was derived from a human donor who had recovered from COVID-19. The CDR3 loop is CASRRDRLSYEQYF. DNA of the CDR3: TGTGCCAGCAGGCGGGACAGGCTCTCCTACGAGCAGTACTTC.